These T cell receptor beta chains were read from a single sample in a study of CD8 T cells in Susac syndrome. TCRdb redid the calling of the immunoSEQ multiplex PCR reads with MiXCR, one entry per CDR3 protein. The sample yields about 290,000 distinct CDR3 sequences, roughly 85% seen once. Sequenced input: CD8+ T cells from PBMCs. The receptor set was obtained from a human donor with multiple sclerosis. Both conserved end residues are part of each CDR3. The D gene is left open where the match is weak. Only part of the rows carry a size: once, few, many, or a class if the clone is expanded.

clone_size,v_call,cdr3_length,j_call,d_call,cdr3_nt,cdr3_aa
NA,TRBV7-9,16,TRBJ2-1,TRBD2,TGTGCCAGCAGCAAATCTAGCGGCCCACTAGGGAATGAGCAGTTCTTC,CASSKSSGPLGNEQFF
NA,TRBV3-1,14,TRBJ1-2,TRBD1,TGTGCCAGCAGCCCAGAGGGACAGGGCTATGGCTACACCTTC,CASSPEGQGYGYTF
once,TRBV28,15,TRBJ1-1,NA,TGTGCCAGCAGTTTTATGGGGCAGGGAAACACTGAAGCTTTCTTT,CASSFMGQGNTEAFF
few,TRBV25-1,14,TRBJ1-3,NA,TGTGCCAGCAGTCTCACAGGGACTGGAAACACCATATATTTT,CASSLTGTGNTIYF
NA,TRBV7-9,13,TRBJ1-2,NA,TGTGCCAGCAGCCTCATCTCTATCTATGGCTACACCTTC,CASSLISIYGYTF
NA,TRBV19,17,TRBJ2-2,TRBD1,TGTGCCAGTAGTCCCAATGGACAGGGAGTCGGCACCGGGGAGCTGTTTTTT,CASSPNGQGVGTGELFF
NA,TRBV15,15,TRBJ1-5,NA,TGTGCCACCAGCAGGGGACGGAATAGCAATCAGCCCCAGCATTTT,CATSRGRNSNQPQHF
NA,TRBV28,14,TRBJ1-1,TRBD1,TGTGCCAGCCGTGACAGGGGAAAAAACACTGAAGCTTTCTTT,CASRDRGKNTEAFF
NA,TRBV5-4,17,TRBJ2-6,TRBD1,TGTGCCAGCAGACCGGGACAGCTACCCTCTGGGGCCAACGTCCTGACTTTC,CASRPGQLPSGANVLTF
NA,TRBV5-4,13,TRBJ2-7,NA,TGTGCCAGCAGCTTTTGGACAGACTACGAGCAGTACTTC,CASSFWTDYEQYF
NA,TRBV29-1,15,TRBJ2-6,NA,TGCAGCGTCACCGGGACAACCTCTGGGGCCAACGTCCTGACTTTC,CSVTGTTSGANVLTF
NA,TRBV7-9,12,TRBJ1-1,NA,TGTGCCAGCAGCTATGGGGCGGTTGAAGCTTTCTTT,CASSYGAVEAFF